Listed here are 21 T cell receptor beta chains from one sample, sequenced in a study of T cell responses to AZD1222 COVID-19 vaccine (dated by TCRdb to the early 2020s). The method was the immunoSEQ multiplex PCR assay. Entries here come from immuneACCESS through TCRdb and include only in-frame sequences with V and J called. Some clones fail to appear in such tables; in the studies checked, an unresolved V gene covers under half of the shortfall, and the cause of the remainder is unknown. Across this sample there are 100,000 or so clones, with over 75% seen only once. The ten largest clones represent 4% to 4.5% of the sample. The sample's time point, from its label and the paper: baseline before first vaccination. This specimen's treatment or condition label, per the study, means: meningococcal conjugate vaccine given as trial control. The sample in question was peripheral blood, obtained on day 0 of MenACWY control vaccination. These receptor sequences come from an adult in good health.

The chain employs TRBV7-2 and TRBJ1-3; maybe TRBD1 (6 bases). The CDR3 has 17 residues. The V end was cut by 5 bases, the J end by 8 bases, with 25 bases between. Germline CDR1 is SGHTA and CDR2 is FQGNSA. The CDR3 DNA follows: TGTGCCAGCAGCCTTGGGGGGGGGCGTTCTGGTGAGGACACCATATATTTT. It yields the protein CASSLGGGRSGEDTIYF.

The J gene is TRBJ2-7, the V gene TRBV12-3 or TRBV12-4; D uncertain. The CDR3 is made up of 13 amino acids. The V gene lost 1 base and the J gene lost 5 bases, with 9 bases spanning the gap. The chain's CDR3 is CASSLGGVNEQYF. CDR3 sequence (DNA): TGTGCCAGCAGTTTAGGCGGAGTGAACGAGCAGTACTTC.

V and J are TRBV27 and TRBJ1-4, with 9 positions matching TRBD1. Germline CDR1 is MNHEY and CDR2 is SMNVEV (reference sequence). This CDR3 is built from 16 residues. V lost 6 bases to trimming and J lost 8 bases; unmatched junction nucleotides: 13. The CDR3: CASSQDYRGHGEKLFF. The CDR3 DNA reads TGTGCCAGCAGCCAAGATTACAGGGGGCACGGAGAAAAACTGTTTTTT.

The chain joins TRBV18 to TRBJ2-1; D ambiguous. Germline V CDR1 and CDR2: KGHSH, LQKENI. V was pared by 3 bases and J by 9 bases, with 12 bases between. The CDR3 has 13 amino acids. CDR3 bases: TGTGCCAGCTCACCGGCCTTAGATGCTGAGCAGTTCTTC. It yields the protein CASSPALDAEQFF.

The chain carries TRBV5-4 and TRBJ1-1; 7 bases agree with TRBD1. Unmatched junction bases numbered 2, after V lost 2 bases and J lost 7 bases. The CDR3 consists of 12 residues. Looked up from germline, CDR1 is SGHNT and CDR2 is YYREEE (reference sequence). The CDR3 coding sequence is TGTGCCAGCAGCTTTGGACAGGTTGAAGCTTTCTTT. The encoded protein is CASSFGQVEAFF.

This clone was picked up one time. The chain employs TRBV6-1 and TRBJ1-5, with D perhaps matching TRBD1 (5 bases). V dropped 2 bases and J dropped 3 bases, with 14 bases sitting between them. Germline V CDR1 and CDR2: MNHNS, SASEGT. The length of the CDR3 is 16 residues. In DNA form, the CDR3 reads TGTGCCAGCAGTGAATTCCCCGGGACCACCAATCAGCCCCAGCATTTT. Residues: CASSEFPGTTNQPQHF.

The chain carries TRBV19 and TRBJ2-1, with 13 bases lining up with TRBD2. The CDR3 runs to 16 residues. J lost 7 bases, V lost 7 bases, and 10 bases had no gene match. Germline V gene sequence: CDR1 LNHDA, CDR2 SQIVND (reference sequence). The CDR3 DNA follows: TGTGCCAGTACCCCCAGGGGGACTAGCGGGGCTAATGAGCAGTTCTTC. The encoded protein is CASTPRGTSGANEQFF.

This chain links TRBV28 with TRBJ1-2, with TRBD1 matching 11 bases. CDR3 length: 16 amino acids. V trimming: 2 bases; J trimming: 4 bases; junction bases outside the gene matches: 6. Germline V CDR1 and CDR2: MDHEN, SYDVKM. The CDR3 bases are TGTGCCAGCAGTTTAGGGGGACAGGGGGTGAGCTATGGCTACACCTTC. Translated, it gives CASSLGGQGVSYGYTF.

This sequence joins TRBV7-8 and TRBJ2-3, with D perhaps matching TRBD2 (6 bases). The CDR3 is made up of 15 amino acids. Trimming left V 8 bases short and J 3 bases short, with 18 bases between. In germline, CDR1 is SGHVS, CDR2 FQNEAQ. CDR3 DNA sequence: TGTGCCAGCGGAGGGAGCGACAGCGAAACAGATACGCAGTATTTT. This gives the protein CASGGSDSETDTQYF.

V is TRBV10-3 and J is TRBJ1-2, with 10 positions matching TRBD1. CDR1 ENHRY and CDR2 SYGVKD come from the germline V gene. Trimming cost V 3 bases and J 3 bases; bases outside gene matches: 4. This CDR3 comprises 15 residues. CDR3 sequence reads: CAISDPGQGYYGYTF. The CDR3 region has the DNA TGTGCCATCAGTGACCCGGGACAGGGGTACTATGGCTACACCTTC.

The chain has TRBV7-8 and TRBJ1-5, with D unclear. V was cut by 1 base and J by 0 bases, with 10 bases left in between. Germline-derived CDR1 and CDR2 are SGHVS and FQNEAQ. CDR3 length equals 16 residues. CDR3 sequence reads: CASSLEGQSSNQPQHF. CDR3 coding DNA: TGTGCCAGCAGCTTAGAAGGGCAGAGTAGCAATCAGCCCCAGCATTTT.

The chain uses TRBV7-6 and TRBJ1-6, with D uncertain. Germline values: CDR1 SGHVS, CDR2 FNYEAQ. This CDR3 contains 14 residues. The V end was cut by 5 bases, the J end by 5 bases, with 10 bases between. The CDR3 loop reads CASSPSHDNSPLHF. The CDR3 DNA sequence: TGTGCCAGCAGCCCTTCACATGATAATTCACCCCTCCACTTT.

J is TRBJ1-5 and V is TRBV30; 9 nucleotides agree with TRBD1. CDR1 is GTSNPN and CDR2 is SVGIG in the germline V gene (reference sequence). V lost 1 base and J lost 4; bases outside the gene matches: 14. The CDR3 extends over 18 amino acids. In nucleotides, the CDR3 is TGTGCCTGGAGTGGGGGGATGAAAGGACAGGGGACAAATCAGCCCCAGCATTTT. Translating gives CAWSGGMKGQGTNQPQHF.

The rearrangement links TRBV30 to TRBJ2-2; D gene uncertain. CDR3 length: 13 residues. CDR1 and CDR2 from the germline V gene are GTSNPN and SVGIG (reference sequence). V lost 5 bases to trimming and J lost 5 bases, with 12 bases between them. CDR3 region: CAWRWQGTGELFF. In DNA form, the CDR3 reads TGTGCCTGGCGTTGGCAAGGGACCGGGGAGCTGTTTTTT.

This clone was seen just once. The chain uses TRBV19 and TRBJ1-1; D might be TRBD1 (5 bases). The CDR3 totals 13 residues. Per germline, CDR1 LNHDA and CDR2 SQIVND (reference sequence). Deletions cut 4 bases from V and 6 bases from J, with 12 bases between. CDR3 DNA sequence: TGTGCCAGTAGTACTACGAAAGGGGCTGAAGCTTTCTTT. Amino acid sequence: CASSTTKGAEAFF.

This chain uses TRBV5-8 with TRBJ1-1; D is uncertain. Deletions cut 7 bases from V and 3 bases from J, with 10 bases between. The CDR3 has 12 residues. The V gene's germline CDR1 is SGHTS and CDR2 YDEGEE. The chain's CDR3 is CASPTEYTEAFF. CDR3 nucleotide sequence: TGTGCCAGCCCAACAGAGTACACTGAAGCTTTCTTT.

V is TRBV2 and J is TRBJ1-4; 12 bases fit TRBD1. CDR3 size: 16 residues. V lost 6 bases and J lost 0; bases outside the gene matches: 2. Looked up from germline, CDR1 is SNHLY and CDR2 is FYNNEI. DNA of the CDR3: TGTGCCAGCAGGGGGACAGGGGGCTCAACTAATGAAAAACTGTTTTTT. This encodes CASRGTGGSTNEKLFF.

This clone was seen a single time. This rearrangement joins TRBV2 to TRBJ1-4, with D perhaps TRBD1 (6 bases). The CDR3 sequence is 14 residues long. V was clipped by 3 bases and J by 7 bases, with 12 bases between them. The germline V gene encodes CDR1 SNHLY and CDR2 FYNNEI. The CDR3 protein is CASSDGRGGEKLFF. CDR3 nucleotides: TGTGCCAGCAGTGACGGCAGGGGTGGTGAAAAACTGTTTTTT.

This chain joins TRBV6-2 or TRBV6-3 and TRBJ1-2; D may be TRBD1 (6 bases). Per the germline V gene, CDR1 is MNHEY and CDR2 is SVGEGT. Trimming took off 0 bases at V and 7 bases at J, with 9 bases between the two ends. This CDR3 is 13 amino acids long. CDR3 nucleotide sequence: TGTGCCAGCAGTTACTCCGGGGGGCTTGGCTACACCTTC. Encoded protein: CASSYSGGLGYTF.

The V and J genes are TRBV7-2 and TRBJ2-1, with D possibly TRBD2 on 6 matching bases. CDR3 length: 15 residues. Trimming stripped 4 bases from V and 4 bases from J, with 14 bases between. Germline CDR1 and CDR2: SGHTA and FQGNSA. The CDR3 DNA reads as TGTGCCAGCAGCTACGACAGCGGGTCATACAATGAGCAGTTCTTC. Protein: CASSYDSGSYNEQFF.

The CDR3 DNA reads TGCAGTGCTTCAGGGGACACTGAAGCTTTCTTT. Protein sequence: CSASGDTEAFF. The rearrangement links TRBV20-1 to TRBJ1-1; TRBD1 might be the D (6 bases). The CDR3 loop spans 11 amino acids. The V end was cut by 5 bases, the J end by 3 bases, with 7 bases between. Germline values: CDR1 DFQATT, CDR2 SNEGSKA (reference sequence).